The rows below give T cell receptor beta chains drawn from one sample of a study of blood T cell repertoires in COVID-19. TCRdb's table, derived via immunoSEQ multiplex PCR, lists solely in-frame clones and lacks some. The sample lists more than 250,000 clones, roughly 85% occurring once. The sample taken for sequencing was PBMCs or T cells enriched from blood (not recorded which). The receptor source for this set is a middle-aged man who had been exposed to COVID-19. CDR3s include the opening cysteine and the closing phenylalanine or tryptophan. Fields, in order: CDR3 length, D gene, clone size, J gene, V gene, CDR3 protein, CDR3 DNA. D genes are given only for firm matches. Size tells how often a clone was seen (once, few, many) or the class of an expanded clone, and some rows leave it out.

14	TRBD1	NA	TRBJ1-5	TRBV5-4	CASSLRGSNQPQHF	TGTGCCAGCAGCCTCAGGGGGTCCAATCAGCCCCAGCATTTT
10	NA	NA	TRBJ2-1	TRBV30	CACAWREQFF	TGTGCCTGTGCTTGGAGAGAGCAGTTCTTC
14	NA	NA	TRBJ1-1	TRBV7-2	CASRKSAGGTEAFF	TGTGCCAGCAGAAAAAGTGCGGGGGGCACTGAAGCTTTCTTT
14	TRBD1	NA	TRBJ1-2	TRBV19	CASIRDRAGYGYTF	TGTGCCAGTATCCGGGACAGGGCCGGATATGGCTACACCTTC
15	NA	once	TRBJ2-5	TRBV25-1	CASSEYAGSQETQYF	TGTGCCAGCAGTGAATATGCTGGCAGCCAAGAGACCCAGTACTTC
20	NA	NA	TRBJ2-6	TRBV5-1	CASSSRARGTGGLGANVLTF	TGCGCCAGCAGCTCGAGGGCACGTGGTACAGGGGGACTAGGGGCCAACGTCCTGACTTTC
14	TRBD1	few	TRBJ1-5	TRBV15	CATSRGQGNQPQHF	TGTGCCACCAGCAGGGGACAGGGGAACCAGCCCCAGCATTTT
15	NA	once	TRBJ2-2	TRBV2	CASKEGRTNTGELFF	TGTGCCAGCAAGGAAGGGAGGACTAACACCGGGGAGCTGTTTTTT
15	NA	NA	TRBJ1-3	TRBV7-8	CASSTTRLRHPTIYF	TGTGCCAGCAGCACAACCCGGTTGAGACACCCCACCATATATTTT
13	NA	NA	TRBJ2-6	TRBV29-1	CSVIGAGANVLTF	TGCAGCGTCATAGGGGCTGGGGCCAACGTCCTGACTTTC
15	NA	NA	TRBJ1-1	TRBV10-3	CAISLKGQGDTEAFF	TGTGCCATCAGTTTAAAAGGGCAGGGTGACACTGAAGCTTTCTTT
13	NA	NA	TRBJ2-1	TRBV7-9	CASSHLTSYEQFF	TGTGCCAGCAGCCACCTCACTAGCTATGAGCAGTTCTTC
13	NA	once	TRBJ1-2	TRBV27	CASRLGLRDGYTF	TGTGCCAGCAGACTGGGACTACGGGATGGCTACACCTTC
16	NA	NA	TRBJ1-2	TRBV7-6	CASSLGVGVANYGYTF	TGTGCCAGCAGCTTAGGGGTAGGGGTAGCTAACTATGGCTACACCTTC
15	TRBD2	NA	TRBJ2-7	TRBV11-3	CASSQGMAGGPEQYF	TGTGCCAGCAGCCAAGGGATGGCGGGAGGGCCCGAGCAGTACTTC
14	NA	NA	TRBJ1-2	TRBV19	CASSIQMGVYGYTF	TGTGCCAGTAGCATACAGATGGGAGTTTATGGCTACACCTTC
16	TRBD1	NA	TRBJ1-2	TRBV7-9	CASRKGQGADNYGYTF	TGTGCCAGCAGGAAGGGACAGGGGGCGGATAACTATGGCTACACCTTC
16	TRBD1	NA	TRBJ1-6	TRBV19	CASSIDIGTGGSPLHF	TGTGCCAGTAGTATAGATATAGGGACAGGGGGTTCACCCCTCCACTTT
16	TRBD1	NA	TRBJ2-1	TRBV24-1	CATSDSGTGIYNEQFF	TGTGCCACCAGTGATTCCGGGACAGGAATCTACAATGAGCAGTTCTTC
14	NA	NA	TRBJ2-3	TRBV5-4	CASTPSQNTDTQYF	TGTGCCAGCACCCCTTCCCAGAACACAGATACGCAGTATTTT
14	NA	NA	TRBJ1-2	TRBV12-5	CASGPKNGLYGYTF	TGTGCTAGTGGCCCGAAGAATGGCCTCTATGGCTACACCTTC
16	TRBD1	NA	TRBJ1-2	TRBV29-1	CSVDPSGTGVAGGYTF	TGCAGCGTTGATCCTTCGGGGACAGGGGTTGCCGGTGGCTACACCTTC
17	TRBD2	NA	TRBJ2-2	TRBV3-1/TRBV3-2	CASSRTAGGGYAGELFF	TGTGCCAGCAGCCGTACTGCGGGGGGCGGGTATGCCGGGGAGCTGTTTTTT
13	TRBD2	NA	TRBJ2-1	TRBV25-1	CASSLAGINEQFF	TGTGCCAGCAGTCTAGCGGGTATCAATGAGCAGTTCTTC
14	NA	NA	TRBJ2-5	TRBV5-1	CASSFYRGGETQYF	TGCGCCAGCAGCTTCTACAGGGGGGGAGAGACCCAGTACTTC
14	TRBD1	NA	TRBJ1-2	TRBV25-1	CASIPGQGASGYTF	TGTGCCAGCATCCCGGGACAGGGGGCGTCTGGCTACACCTTC
18	TRBD2	NA	TRBJ2-7	TRBV7-6	CASSPGTIIAGGRYEQYF	TGTGCCAGCAGCCCCGGGACAATAATAGCGGGAGGTCGGTACGAGCAGTACTTC
13	NA	NA	TRBJ1-6	TRBV30	CAWSVIGGGPLHF	TGTGCCTGGAGTGTAATTGGGGGAGGACCCCTCCACTTT
14	NA	NA	TRBJ1-5	TRBV2	CASSDRTRNQPQHF	TGTGCCAGCAGTGATAGGACTCGGAATCAGCCCCAGCATTTT
22	TRBD1	NA	TRBJ1-4	TRBV4-2	CASSQDSLARQGLGYTNEKLFF	TGTGCCAGCAGCCAAGATAGCCTCGCCAGACAGGGTTTGGGCTATACTAATGAAAAACTGTTTTTT
13	NA	NA	TRBJ1-5	TRBV19	CASSMPRGQPQHF	TGTGCCAGTAGTATGCCCCGCGGTCAGCCCCAGCATTTT
16	NA	NA	TRBJ1-2	TRBV30	CAWRKIPGQGGDGYTF	TGTGCCTGGAGAAAAATCCCGGGACAAGGAGGAGACGGCTACACCTTC
14	TRBD2	NA	TRBJ2-1	TRBV3-1/TRBV3-2	CASSLAGEVNEQFF	TGTGCCAGCAGCCTAGCGGGAGAGGTCAATGAGCAGTTCTTC
18	TRBD1	NA	TRBJ1-5	TRBV3-1/TRBV3-2	CASSQGTGGLALNQPQHF	TGTGCCAGCAGCCAAGGGACAGGGGGTTTGGCCCTCAATCAGCCCCAGCATTTT
11	NA	NA	TRBJ1-6	TRBV6-5	CASILGGSLHF	TGTGCCAGCATCTTGGGGGGTTCCCTCCACTTT
14	NA	NA	TRBJ1-1	TRBV7-8	CASSGSTGNTEAFF	TGTGCCAGCAGCGGATCGACGGGGAACACTGAAGCTTTCTTT
14	NA	NA	TRBJ1-4	TRBV30	CAWNHGGTNEKLFF	TGTGCCTGGAACCACGGGGGAACTAATGAAAAACTGTTTTTT
11	NA	NA	TRBJ1-1	TRBV18	CASSYGQEAFF	TGTGCCAGCTCATACGGACAAGAAGCTTTCTTT
14	NA	NA	TRBJ2-7	TRBV2	CASRVDPLAGEQYF	TGTGCCAGCAGAGTGGACCCGCTGGCGGGCGAGCAGTACTTC
16	NA	NA	TRBJ2-7	TRBV7-2	CASSPRAGLVTYEQYF	TGTGCCAGCAGCCCCCGGGCAGGGCTGGTCACCTACGAGCAGTACTTC
13	TRBD1	NA	TRBJ1-2	TRBV2	CASSPDRGHGYTF	TGTGCCAGCAGTCCGGACAGGGGCCATGGCTACACCTTC
14	NA	NA	TRBJ1-1	TRBV6-5	CASSRDIENTEAFF	TGTGCCAGCAGTAGGGACATTGAGAACACTGAAGCTTTCTTT
14	TRBD1	few	TRBJ1-2	TRBV29-1	CSVDRQGGDYGYTF	TGCAGCGTTGACAGACAGGGCGGGGACTATGGCTACACCTTC
15	NA	NA	TRBJ2-4	TRBV28	CASSLYPSGENIQYF	TGTGCCAGCAGTTTATACCCCAGTGGAGAAAACATTCAGTACTTC
13	NA	NA	TRBJ1-3	TRBV30	CAWSTGEGNTIYF	TGTGCCTGGTCCACAGGAGAGGGAAACACCATATATTTT